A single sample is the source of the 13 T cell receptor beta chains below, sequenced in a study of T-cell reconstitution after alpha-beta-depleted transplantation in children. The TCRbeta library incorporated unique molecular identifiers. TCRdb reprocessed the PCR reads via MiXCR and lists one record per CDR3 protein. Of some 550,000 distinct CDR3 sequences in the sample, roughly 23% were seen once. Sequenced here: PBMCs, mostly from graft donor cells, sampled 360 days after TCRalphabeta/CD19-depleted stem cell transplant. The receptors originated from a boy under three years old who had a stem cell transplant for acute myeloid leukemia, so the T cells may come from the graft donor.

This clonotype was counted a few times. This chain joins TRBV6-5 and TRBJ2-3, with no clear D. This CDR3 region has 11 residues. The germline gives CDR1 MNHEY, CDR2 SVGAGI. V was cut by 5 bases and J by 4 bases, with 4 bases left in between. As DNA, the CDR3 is TGTGCCAGCAGTACGGCAGATACGCAGTATTTT. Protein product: CASSTADTQYF.

The CDR3: CASSSFIGLAGARDTQYF. CDR3 nucleotide sequence: TGCGCCAGCAGCTCATTCATCGGACTAGCGGGGGCCAGGGATACGCAGTATTTT. The genes are TRBV5-1 and TRBJ2-3; 13 bases align to TRBD2. CDR3 length: 18 amino acids. The ends lost 3 bases at V and 6 bases at J; junction bases unmatched: 13. Per germline, CDR1 SGHRS and CDR2 YFSETQ.

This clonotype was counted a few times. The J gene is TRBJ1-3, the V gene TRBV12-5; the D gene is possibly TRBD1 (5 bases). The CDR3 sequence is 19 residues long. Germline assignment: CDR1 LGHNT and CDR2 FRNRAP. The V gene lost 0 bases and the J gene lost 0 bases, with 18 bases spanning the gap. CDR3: CASGLVRQRLGLSGNTIYF. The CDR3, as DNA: TGTGCTAGTGGTTTGGTGCGGCAGAGGCTGGGGCTCTCTGGAAACACCATATATTTT. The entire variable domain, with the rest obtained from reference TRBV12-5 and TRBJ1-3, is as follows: DARVTQTPRHKVTEMGQEVTMRCQPILGHNTVFWYRQTMMQGLELLAYFRNRAPLDDSGMPKDRFSAEMPDATLATLKIQPSEPRDSAVYFCASGLVRQRLGLSGNTIYFGEGSWLTVV.

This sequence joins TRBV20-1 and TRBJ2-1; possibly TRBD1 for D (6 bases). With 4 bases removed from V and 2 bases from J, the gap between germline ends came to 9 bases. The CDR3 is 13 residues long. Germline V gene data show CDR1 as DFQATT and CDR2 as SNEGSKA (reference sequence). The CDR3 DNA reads TGCAGTGCTAACGCAGGGGCCTACAATGAGCAGTTCTTC. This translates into CSANAGAYNEQFF.

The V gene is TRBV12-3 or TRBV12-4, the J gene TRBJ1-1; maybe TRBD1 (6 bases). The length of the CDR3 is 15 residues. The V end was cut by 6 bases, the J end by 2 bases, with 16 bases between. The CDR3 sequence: CASSPPGHLNTEAFF. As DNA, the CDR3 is TGTGCCAGCAGCCCTCCGGGACACCTAAACACTGAAGCTTTCTTT.

As DNA, the CDR3 is TGTGCCAGCAGCCCTGACAGGAGCTATCGGAACATTCAGTACTTC. This translates into CASSPDRSYRNIQYF. This chain links TRBV6-1 with TRBJ2-4; tentative D call: TRBD1 (6 bases). Germline V gene data show CDR1 as MNHNS and CDR2 as SASEGT. This CDR3 region has 15 residues. V dropped 6 bases and J dropped 7 bases, with 19 bases sitting between them.

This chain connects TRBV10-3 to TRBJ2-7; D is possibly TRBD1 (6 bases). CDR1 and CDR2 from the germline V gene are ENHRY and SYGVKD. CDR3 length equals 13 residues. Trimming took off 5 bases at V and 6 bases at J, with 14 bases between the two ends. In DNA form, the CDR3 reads TGTGCCATCAGTTCTACAGGGATGGGCGAGCAGTACGTC. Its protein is CAISSTGMGEQYV.

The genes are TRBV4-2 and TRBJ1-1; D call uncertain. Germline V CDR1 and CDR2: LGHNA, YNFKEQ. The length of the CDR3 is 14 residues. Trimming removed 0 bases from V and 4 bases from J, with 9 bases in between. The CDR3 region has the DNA TGTGCCAGCAGCCAAGAATTTCGCTTCACTGAAGCTTTCTTT. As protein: CASSQEFRFTEAFF.

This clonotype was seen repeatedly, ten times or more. The DNA of the CDR3 is TGTGCCAGCAGCCCCTTAAACACCGGGGAGCTGTTTTTT. Amino acids: CASSPLNTGELFF. The chain has TRBV18 and TRBJ2-2, with D hard to call. The germline CDR1 and CDR2 sequences are KGHSH and LQKENI. Deletions cut 8 bases from V and 2 bases from J, with 9 bases between. There are 13 residues in the CDR3.

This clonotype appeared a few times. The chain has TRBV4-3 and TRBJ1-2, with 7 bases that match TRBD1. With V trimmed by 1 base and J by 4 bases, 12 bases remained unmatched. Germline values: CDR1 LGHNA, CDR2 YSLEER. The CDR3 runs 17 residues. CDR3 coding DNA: TGCGCCAGCAGCCAAGCTCTACAGGGGTTGTTCTCCTATGGCTACACCTTC. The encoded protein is CASSQALQGLFSYGYTF.

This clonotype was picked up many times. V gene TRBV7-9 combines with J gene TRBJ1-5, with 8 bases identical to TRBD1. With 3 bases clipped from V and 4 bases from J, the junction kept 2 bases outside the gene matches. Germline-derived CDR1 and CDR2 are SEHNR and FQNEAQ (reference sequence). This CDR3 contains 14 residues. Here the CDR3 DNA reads TGTGCCAGCAGCTTGACAGGGGCTAATCAGCCCCAGCATTTT. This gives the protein CASSLTGANQPQHF.

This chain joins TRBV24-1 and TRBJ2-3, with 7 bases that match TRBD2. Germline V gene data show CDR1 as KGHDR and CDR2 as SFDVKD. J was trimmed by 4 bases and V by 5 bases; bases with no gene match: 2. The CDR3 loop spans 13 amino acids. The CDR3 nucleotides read TGTGCCACCAGTGCTGGGGGGGCAGATACGCAGTATTTT. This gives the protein CATSAGGADTQYF.

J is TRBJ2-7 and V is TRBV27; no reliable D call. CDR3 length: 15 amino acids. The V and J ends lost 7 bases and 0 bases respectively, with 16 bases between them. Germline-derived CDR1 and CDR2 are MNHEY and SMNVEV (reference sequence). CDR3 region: CASKGRLASSYEQYF. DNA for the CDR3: TGTGCCAGCAAAGGTAGACTCGCTAGCTCCTACGAGCAGTACTTC.